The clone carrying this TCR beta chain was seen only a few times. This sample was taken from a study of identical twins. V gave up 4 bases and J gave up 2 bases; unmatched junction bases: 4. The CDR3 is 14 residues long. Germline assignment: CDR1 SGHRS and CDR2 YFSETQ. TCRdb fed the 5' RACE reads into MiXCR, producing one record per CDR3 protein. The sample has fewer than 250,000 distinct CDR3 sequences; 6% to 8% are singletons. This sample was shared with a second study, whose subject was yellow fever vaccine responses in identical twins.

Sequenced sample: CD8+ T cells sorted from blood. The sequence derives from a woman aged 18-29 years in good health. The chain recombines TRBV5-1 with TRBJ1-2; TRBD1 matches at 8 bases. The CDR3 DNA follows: TGCGCCAGCAGCGGTGGACAGGGAAACTATGGCTACACCTTC. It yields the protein CASSGGQGNYGYTF. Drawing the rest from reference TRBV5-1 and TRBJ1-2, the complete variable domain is KAGVTQTPRYLIKTRGQQVTLSCSPISGHRSVSWYQQTPGQGLQFLFEYFSETQRNKGNFPGRFSGRQFSNSRSEMNVSTLELGDSALYLCASSGGQGNYGYTFGSGTRLTVV.